This T cell receptor (beta chain) was sequenced for a study of T cell responses to AZD1222 COVID-19 vaccine. The V gene's germline CDR1 is SGHRS and CDR2 YFSETQ. Germline trimming cut 0 bases from V and 0 bases from J; bases unmatched to any gene: 4. This CDR3 is built from 17 residues. Produced via immunoSEQ multiplex PCR; TCRdb's table is partial and in-frame only. This table has some 140,000 clones, more than 90% appearing once. The genes are TRBV5-1 and TRBJ1-5; TRBD1 agrees at 9 bases. This sequence originates from an adult in good health. The sequencing here drew on peripheral blood, taken on day 0 of AZD1222 vaccination. The CDR3, as DNA: TGCGCCAGCAGCTTGGCCCCGGGACAGGGTAGCAATCAGCCCCAGCATTTT. Protein sequence: CASSLAPGQGSNQPQHF.